These 21 T cell receptor beta chains originate from one sample sequenced in a study of blood T cells in healthy people across ages. The use of a sample-barcoded 5' primer and a J-beta primer mix characterized a second PCR of about 7 to 12 cycles. TCRdb used MiXCR to reprocess the 5' RACE reads, holding one entry per CDR3 protein. Of roughly 1,800,000 distinct CDR3 sequences listed, roughly 52% were seen once; the top ten hold roughly 2%. The sequencing input was blood. These receptors were taken from a woman in her thirties or forties in good health.

V usage is TRBV20-1 and J usage is TRBJ1-2, with D unclear. CDR3 length: 11 residues. With 1 base removed from V and 9 bases from J, the gap between germline ends came to 9 bases. Germline CDR1 reads DFQATT; CDR2 reads SNEGSKA (reference sequence). The CDR3 coding sequence is TGCAGTGCTAGAGGTTATAATCGCTACACCTTC. This translates into CSARGYNRYTF.

This clonotype showed up many times. The V gene is TRBV11-2, the J gene TRBJ2-1; 14 nucleotides align to TRBD2. CDR1 is SGHAT, CDR2 FQNNGV, per germline. This CDR3 has 16 residues. J gave up 4 bases and V 5 bases, and 4 bases lay outside the gene matches. This chain's CDR3 is CASSMGLAGVYNEQFF. The CDR3, as DNA: TGTGCCAGCAGCATGGGACTAGCGGGGGTTTACAATGAGCAGTTCTTC.

J is TRBJ1-2 and V is TRBV3-1, with 8 bases fitting TRBD1. Per the germline V gene, CDR1 is LGHDT and CDR2 is YNNKEL (reference sequence). This CDR3 has 16 residues. V dropped 4 bases and J dropped 7; count of bases not matched to a gene: 14. CDR3 bases: TGTGCCAGCAGCCCCGTCGGACAGGGTGGGACGGGTGGCTACACCTTC. Translation: CASSPVGQGGTGGYTF.

The V gene is TRBV7-2, the J gene TRBJ1-6; 8 bases agree with TRBD1. Trimming removed 7 bases from V and 9 bases from J; junction bases left unmatched: 11. There are 15 residues in the CDR3. The germline CDR1 and CDR2 sequences are SGHTA and FQGNSA. This chain's CDR3 is CASKWGGQAVSPLHF. The CDR3 DNA reads TGTGCCAGCAAATGGGGGGGACAGGCGGTTTCACCCCTCCACTTT.

This clonotype appeared a few times. V gene TRBV27 combines with J gene TRBJ2-7, with 7 bases identical to TRBD1. Trimming cost V 3 bases and J 5 bases; bases outside gene matches: 7. The CDR3 is 14 residues long. Germline V CDR1 and CDR2: MNHEY, SMNVEV (reference sequence). The CDR3 reads CASSFWDRTNEQYF. The CDR3 DNA reads as TGTGCCAGCAGTTTCTGGGACAGAACAAACGAGCAGTACTTC.

Details on this clonotype: Germline is not matched at one junction end, which may reflect a read error. The chain recombines TRBV27 with TRBJ2-1; 9 nucleotides match TRBD2. CDR1 is MNHEY and CDR2 is SMNVEV in the germline V gene (reference sequence). The CDR3 is 16 residues long. The CDR3 is CASTLWAGGGAGEQFF. CDR3 bases: TGCGCCAGCACGTTATGGGCTGGCGGGGGGGCAGGTGAGCAGTTCTTC.

The chain is built from TRBV5-1 and TRBJ2-3; D is perhaps TRBD2 (6 bases). The CDR3 runs to 15 residues. Per germline, CDR1 SGHRS and CDR2 YFSETQ. The V and J ends lost 0 bases and 4 bases respectively, with 12 bases between them. The CDR3 sequence: CASSLAGPSADTQYF. DNA for the CDR3: TGCGCCAGCAGCTTGGCGGGACCTAGCGCAGATACGCAGTATTTT.

The chain uses TRBV28 and TRBJ2-3; 9 positions match TRBD1. V lost 9 bases, J lost 5 bases, and 15 bases stayed unmatched. The CDR3 extends over 16 amino acids. Germline V gives CDR1 MDHEN, CDR2 SYDVKM. CDR3 amino acids: CASAETGTGRVDTQYF. The CDR3, as DNA: TGTGCCAGTGCGGAGACCGGGACAGGGAGGGTAGATACGCAGTATTTT.

This clonotype came up a few times. The chain employs TRBV28 and TRBJ2-5; possible D gene TRBD2, 7 bases. V was cut by 8 bases and J by 6 bases, with 13 bases left in between. The CDR3 runs to 12 residues. The germline CDR1 and CDR2 sequences are MDHEN and SYDVKM. Written as DNA, the CDR3 is TGTGCCAGCTCCTGGGGGGGCCAGACCCAGTACTTC. Translated: CASSWGGQTQYF.

The rearrangement links TRBV6-6 to TRBJ2-5; 13 bases align to TRBD2. CDR3 length: 14 amino acids. Germline V lookup: CDR1 MNHNY, CDR2 SVGAGI (reference sequence). Trimming at V came to 6 bases and at J to 3 bases, leaving 1 base not matched to a gene. CDR3 in amino acids: CASRTSGGKETQYF. The CDR3 coding sequence is TGTGCCAGCAGGACTAGCGGGGGGAAAGAGACCCAGTACTTC.

This clonotype turned up a few times. The chain is built from TRBV5-1 and TRBJ2-1, with D perhaps matching TRBD1 or TRBD2 (5 bases each). The V end lost 1 base, the J end lost 8 bases, and 22 bases lay between the germline ends. Germline V lookup: CDR1 SGHRS, CDR2 YFSETQ. The CDR3 spans 17 residues. The CDR3 reads CASSLSRSTEPGDEQFF. The CDR3 region has the DNA TGCGCCAGCAGCTTGTCACGTTCGACAGAACCCGGGGATGAGCAGTTCTTC.

V is TRBV10-3 and J is TRBJ2-3; D is uncertain. V lost 2 bases to trimming and J lost 0 bases, with 6 bases between them. The CDR3 runs to 14 residues. Germline values: CDR1 ENHRY, CDR2 SYGVKD. In DNA form, the CDR3 reads TGTGCCATCAGTGAGCGGATCAGCACAGATACGCAGTATTTT. It translates to CAISERISTDTQYF.

This clonotype turned up a few times. This chain links TRBV11-2 with TRBJ2-5; 8 bases match TRBD1. CDR1 is SGHAT, CDR2 FQNNGV, per germline. The CDR3 loop spans 14 amino acids. Losses at the gene ends were 5 bases for V and 5 bases for J; bases not matched to a gene: 7. The CDR3 loop reads CASSMTGVGETQYF. The CDR3 nucleotides read TGTGCCAGCAGCATGACAGGGGTTGGGGAGACCCAGTACTTC.

The rearrangement uses TRBV20-1 and TRBJ2-5; 10 bases agree with TRBD2. Germline loops: CDR1 DFQATT, CDR2 SNEGSKA (reference sequence). The trim removed 3 bases at V and 7 bases at J, leaving 11 bases unmatched. The CDR3 is made up of 15 amino acids. The CDR3 reads CSASGSSGGPGTQYF. The DNA of the CDR3 is TGCAGTGCTAGTGGGTCTAGCGGGGGTCCGGGGACCCAGTACTTC.

This rearrangement joins TRBV20-1 to TRBJ2-3, with D possibly TRBD2 on 5 matching bases. This CDR3 spans 13 amino acids. V lost 3 bases and J lost 5, with 12 bases in between. The germline V gene has CDR1 DFQATT and CDR2 SNEGSKA (reference sequence). The CDR3 is CSARYGGLDTQYF. The CDR3 DNA is TGCAGTGCTAGGTACGGAGGCCTAGATACGCAGTATTTT.

The chain carries TRBV20-1 and TRBJ2-3; 8 nucleotides line up with TRBD2. The CDR3 contains 13 residues. Germline-derived CDR1 and CDR2 are DFQATT and SNEGSKA (reference sequence). Trimming cost V 3 bases and J 7 bases; bases outside gene matches: 6. In nucleotides, the CDR3 is TGCAGTGCTAGGATAGCGGGGCTATATACGCAGTATTTT. This sequence encodes CSARIAGLYTQYF.

This clonotype was seen a few times. The chain employs TRBV7-2 and TRBJ2-6, with 7 positions matching TRBD2. This CDR3 is 17 amino acids long. Germline V gene data show CDR1 as SGHTA and CDR2 as FQGNSA. V gave up 2 bases and J gave up 1 base; unmatched junction bases: 5. The CDR3 here is CASSLSGTISGANVLTF. The CDR3 DNA sequence: TGTGCCAGCAGCTTATCGGGGACTATTTCTGGGGCCAACGTCCTGACTTTC.

The rearrangement joins TRBV15 to TRBJ1-2; 8 bases align to TRBD1. Germline CDR1 LNHNV, CDR2 YYDKDF (reference sequence). This CDR3 is built from 17 residues. The J segment lost 8 bases and the V segment lost 1 base, leaving 15 bases of the junction unmatched. The chain's CDR3 is CATSRVSWTGRESGYTF. In nucleotides, the CDR3 is TGTGCCACCAGCAGAGTATCGTGGACAGGGCGGGAAAGCGGCTACACCTTC.

This clonotype has only one observation. This chain links TRBV19 with TRBJ2-1; tentative D call: TRBD1 (6 bases). The J call may be incorrect, as the DNA end agrees better with TRBJ2-7. Germline-derived CDR1 and CDR2 are LNHDA and SQIVND (reference sequence). The CDR3 has 16 amino acids. The CDR3 DNA reads as TGTGCCAGTAGTATCCACCTCGGGACAACACCATACGAGCAGTACTTC. Protein: CASSIHLGTTPYEQYF.

This clonotype was counted only a few times. The CDR3 nucleotides read TGCGCCAGCAGCTTGGCCGAGACACTTTTAGGAGAGACCCAGTACTTC. Amino acid sequence: CASSLAETLLGETQYF. This rearrangement joins TRBV5-1 to TRBJ2-5; D unresolved. CDR1 SGHRS and CDR2 YFSETQ come from the germline V gene. V lost 0 bases and J 4 bases, leaving 16 bases between the germline ends. The CDR3 covers 16 residues.

The genes are TRBV7-2 and TRBJ2-6; D assignment may be TRBD1 or TRBD2 (7 bases each). CDR1 and CDR2 from the germline V gene are SGHTA and FQGNSA. Trimming took 6 bases from V and 1 from J, leaving 16 bases between them. This CDR3 region has 17 residues. The CDR3: CASRFWGGQSGANVLTF. The CDR3 DNA is TGTGCCAGCAGATTCTGGGGGGGACAGTCTGGGGCCAACGTCCTGACTTTC.